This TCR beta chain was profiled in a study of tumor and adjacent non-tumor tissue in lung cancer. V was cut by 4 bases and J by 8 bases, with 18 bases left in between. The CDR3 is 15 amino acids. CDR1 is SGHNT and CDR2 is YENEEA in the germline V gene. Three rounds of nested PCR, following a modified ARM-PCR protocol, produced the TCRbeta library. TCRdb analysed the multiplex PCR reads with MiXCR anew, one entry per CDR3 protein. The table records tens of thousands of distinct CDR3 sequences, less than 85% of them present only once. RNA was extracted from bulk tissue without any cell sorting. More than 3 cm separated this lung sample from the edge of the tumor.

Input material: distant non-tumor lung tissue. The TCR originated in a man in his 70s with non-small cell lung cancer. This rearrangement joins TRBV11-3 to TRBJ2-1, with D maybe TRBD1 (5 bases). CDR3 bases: TGTGCCAGCAGCTCCCAAGGTAGGGGTGAGGATGAGCAGTTCTTC. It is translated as CASSSQGRGEDEQFF. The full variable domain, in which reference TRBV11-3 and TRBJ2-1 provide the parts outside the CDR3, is EAGVVQSPRYKIIEKKQPVAFWCNPISGHNTLYWYLQNLGQGPELLIRYENEEAVDDSQLPKDRFSAERLKGVDSTLKIQPAELGDSAVYLCASSSQGRGEDEQFFGPGTRLTVL.